These 2 T cell receptor beta chains originate from one sample sequenced in a study of T-cell memory formation after mild COVID-19. TCRdb redid the calling of the 5' RACE reads with MiXCR, one entry per CDR3 protein. The table records 300,000 to 400,000 distinct CDR3 sequences, roughly 13% of them present only once. The sample comprised PBMCs or a T cell subset sorted from them (not recorded which). All receptors derive from a man younger than 30 who had mild COVID-19 (a few samples of this study predate the infection). Cell type and time point are not known.

The chain uses TRBV20-1 and TRBJ2-7, with 8 nucleotides matching TRBD1. The CDR3 runs 14 residues. Germline V gives CDR1 DFQATT, CDR2 SNEGSKA (reference sequence). V trimming: 3 bases; J trimming: 3 bases; junction bases outside the gene matches: 7. The CDR3 DNA reads TGCAGTGCTAGTCGGAGGGGGACAGGCTACGAGCAGTACGTC. This gives the protein CSASRRGTGYEQYV.

A few counts support this clonotype. This chain joins TRBV7-9 and TRBJ2-2, with 7 positions matching TRBD1. This CDR3 has 15 residues. The germline CDR1 and CDR2 sequences are SEHNR and FQNEAQ (reference sequence). V lost 6 bases, J lost 4 bases, and 8 bases stayed unmatched. The CDR3 is CASRFLTGSTGELFF. The CDR3 region has the DNA TGTGCCAGCAGATTCTTGACAGGGTCCACCGGGGAGCTGTTTTTT.